The 6 T cell receptor beta chains below were found in one sample sequenced in a study of CD8 T cells in ankylosing spondylitis. TCRdb fed the 5' RACE reads into MiXCR, producing one record per CDR3 protein. This sample has about 160,000 distinct CDR3 sequences, with around 16% found just once. The sample was blood, either unsorted or a sorted T cell fraction (not recorded which). All receptors derive from a male donor with ankylosing spondylitis or in good health (not recorded which).

V gene TRBV19 combines with J gene TRBJ1-5; 10 bases are a match to TRBD1. The CDR3 consists of 16 residues. CDR1 is LNHDA, CDR2 SQIVND, per germline (reference sequence). Losses at the gene ends were 6 bases for V and 2 bases for J; bases not matched to a gene: 7. CDR3 DNA sequence: TGTGCCAGTAGAATGACAGGGGGCGATGGCAATCAGCCCCAGCATTTT. This codes for CASRMTGGDGNQPQHF.

The table lists this clonotype with many counts. This chain uses TRBV30 with TRBJ1-5, with 10 bases identical to TRBD1. The CDR3 totals 14 residues. The trim removed 2 bases at V and 13 bases at J, leaving 11 bases unmatched. Per germline, CDR1 GTSNPN and CDR2 SVGIG (reference sequence). CDR3 loop: CAWSSRDRGSVQHF. The CDR3, as DNA: TGTGCCTGGAGTAGTAGGGACAGGGGATCAGTGCAGCATTTT. Drawing the rest from reference TRBV30 and TRBJ1-5, the complete variable domain is SQTIHQWPATLVQPVGSPLSLECTVEGTSNPNLYWYRQAAGRGLQLLFYSVGIGQISSEVPQNLSASRPQDRQFILSSKKLLLSDSGFYLCAWSSRDRGSVQHFGDGTRLSIL.

This clonotype was seen a few times. The gene calls are TRBV29-1 and TRBJ2-3; 13 nucleotides agree with TRBD2. V dropped 6 bases and J dropped 4; count of bases not matched to a gene: 13. CDR1 SQVTM and CDR2 ANQGSEA come from the germline V gene. This CDR3 is built from 17 residues. The CDR3 region is CSVGGLAGTTTADTQYF. The CDR3 nucleotides are TGCAGCGTGGGGGGACTAGCGGGGACGACAACCGCAGATACGCAGTATTTT.

This clonotype was detected many times. V usage is TRBV20-1 and J usage is TRBJ2-3; 7 bases are a match to TRBD2. The CDR3 runs to 13 residues. Germline CDR1 is DFQATT and CDR2 is SNEGSKA (reference sequence). Trimming at V came to 3 bases and at J to 8 bases, leaving 8 bases not matched to a gene. CDR3 DNA: TGCAGTGCTAGTGTAGCGGGCAGTGGTACGCAGTATTTT. It codes for CSASVAGSGTQYF.

This clonotype has ten or more counts. The chain links TRBV29-1 to TRBJ2-7; perhaps D is TRBD1 or TRBD2 (5 bases each). CDR3 length: 11 residues. Germline loops: CDR1 SQVTM, CDR2 ANQGSEA. Trimming took 3 bases from V and 6 from J, leaving 9 bases between them. This CDR3 is CSVDGGGEQYF. CDR3 nucleotide sequence: TGCAGCGTTGATGGGGGTGGCGAGCAGTACTTC.

This clonotype was detected only a few times. The chain is built from TRBV5-1 and TRBJ2-5, with D possibly matching TRBD2 (5 bases). V was pared by 0 bases and J by 3 bases, with 9 bases between. The CDR3 runs to 14 residues. Germline CDR1 reads SGHRS; CDR2 reads YFSETQ. The CDR3 coding sequence is TGCGCCAGCAGCTTGGCCGACGGGAAAGAGACCCAGTACTTC. Residues: CASSLADGKETQYF. The full variable domain, in which reference TRBV5-1 and TRBJ2-5 provide the parts outside the CDR3, is KAGVTQTPRYLIKTRGQQVTLSCSPISGHRSVSWYQQTPGQGLQFLFEYFSETQRNKGNFPGRFSGRQFSNSRSEMNVSTLELGDSALYLCASSLADGKETQYFGPGTRLLVL.